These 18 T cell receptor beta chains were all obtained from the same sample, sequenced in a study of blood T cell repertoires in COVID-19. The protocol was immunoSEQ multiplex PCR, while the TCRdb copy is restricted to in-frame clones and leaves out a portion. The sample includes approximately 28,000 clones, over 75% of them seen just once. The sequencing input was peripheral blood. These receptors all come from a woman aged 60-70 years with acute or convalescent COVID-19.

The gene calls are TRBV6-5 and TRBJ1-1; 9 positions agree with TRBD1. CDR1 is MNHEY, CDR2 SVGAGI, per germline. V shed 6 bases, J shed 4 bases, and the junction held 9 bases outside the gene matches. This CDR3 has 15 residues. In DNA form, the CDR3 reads TGTGCCAGCAGACGCACAGGGGGCGAGGGCACTGAAGCTTTCTTT. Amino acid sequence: CASRRTGGEGTEAFF.

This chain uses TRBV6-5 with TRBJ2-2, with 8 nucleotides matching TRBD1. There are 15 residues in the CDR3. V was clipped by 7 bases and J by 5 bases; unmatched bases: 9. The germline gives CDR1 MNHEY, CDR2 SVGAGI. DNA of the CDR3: TGTGCCAGCACCACCCGGACAGGGAAGACCGGGGAGCTGTTTTTT. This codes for CASTTRTGKTGELFF.

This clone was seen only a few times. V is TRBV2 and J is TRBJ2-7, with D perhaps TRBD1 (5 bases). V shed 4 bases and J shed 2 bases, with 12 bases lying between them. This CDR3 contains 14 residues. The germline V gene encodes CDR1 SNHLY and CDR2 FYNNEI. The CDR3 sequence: CASSALQGAYEQYF. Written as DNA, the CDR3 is TGTGCCAGCAGTGCTTTGCAGGGCGCCTACGAGCAGTACTTC.

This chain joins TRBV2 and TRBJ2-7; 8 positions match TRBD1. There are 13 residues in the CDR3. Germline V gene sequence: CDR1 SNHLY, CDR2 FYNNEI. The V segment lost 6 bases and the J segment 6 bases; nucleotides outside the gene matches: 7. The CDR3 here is CASRSRQGTEQYF. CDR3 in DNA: TGTGCCAGCAGAAGCCGACAGGGGACCGAGCAGTACTTC. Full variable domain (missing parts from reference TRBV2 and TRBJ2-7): EPEVTQTPSHQVTQMGQEVILRCVPISNHLYFYWYRQILGQKVEFLVSFYNNEISEKSEIFDDQFSVERPDGSNFTLKIRSTKLEDSAMYFCASRSRQGTEQYFGPGTRLTVT.

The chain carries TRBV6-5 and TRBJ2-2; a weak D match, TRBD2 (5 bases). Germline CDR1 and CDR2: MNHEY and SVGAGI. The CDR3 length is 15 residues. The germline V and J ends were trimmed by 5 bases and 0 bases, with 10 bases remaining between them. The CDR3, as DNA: TGTGCCAGCAGTCCACTCGGGACGAACACCGGGGAGCTGTTTTTT. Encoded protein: CASSPLGTNTGELFF.

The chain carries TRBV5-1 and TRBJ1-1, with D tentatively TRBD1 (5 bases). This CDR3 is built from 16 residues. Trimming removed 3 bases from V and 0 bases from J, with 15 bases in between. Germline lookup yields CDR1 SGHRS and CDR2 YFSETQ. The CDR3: CASSSGDRLLNTEAFF. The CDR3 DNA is TGCGCCAGCAGCTCGGGGGACCGTTTGTTGAACACTGAAGCTTTCTTT.

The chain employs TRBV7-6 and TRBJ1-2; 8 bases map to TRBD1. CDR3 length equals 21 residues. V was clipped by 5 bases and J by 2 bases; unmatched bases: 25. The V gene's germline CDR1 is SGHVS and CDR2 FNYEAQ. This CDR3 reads CASSPWTGRLLSGLGNYGYTF. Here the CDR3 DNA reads TGTGCCAGCAGCCCCTGGACAGGGAGACTTCTGAGTGGCTTGGGGAACTATGGCTACACCTTC.

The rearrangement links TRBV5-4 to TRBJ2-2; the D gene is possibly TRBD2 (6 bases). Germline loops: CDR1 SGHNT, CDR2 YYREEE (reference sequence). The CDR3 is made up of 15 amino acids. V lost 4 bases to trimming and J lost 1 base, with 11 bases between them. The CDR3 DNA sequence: TGTGCCAGCAGCGCCGGGGGTGTGAACACCGGGGAGCTGTTTTTT. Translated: CASSAGGVNTGELFF.

The CDR3 region has the DNA TGCGCCAGCAGCTTCTTAGCGGGGGGGAACACCGGGGAGCTGTTTTTT. This encodes CASSFLAGGNTGELFF. This chain connects TRBV5-1 to TRBJ2-2; 10 bases agree with TRBD2. Unmatched junction bases numbered 2, after V lost 2 bases and J lost 1 base. The CDR3 length is 16 residues. Germline lookup yields CDR1 SGHRS and CDR2 YFSETQ.

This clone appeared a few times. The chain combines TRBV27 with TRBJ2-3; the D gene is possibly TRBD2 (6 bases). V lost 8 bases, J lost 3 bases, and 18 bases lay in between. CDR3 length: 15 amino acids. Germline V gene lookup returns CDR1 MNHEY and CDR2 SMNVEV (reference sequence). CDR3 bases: TGTGCCAGCTTGGGAGGAGATGACCCTACAGATACGCAGTATTTT. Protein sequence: CASLGGDDPTDTQYF.

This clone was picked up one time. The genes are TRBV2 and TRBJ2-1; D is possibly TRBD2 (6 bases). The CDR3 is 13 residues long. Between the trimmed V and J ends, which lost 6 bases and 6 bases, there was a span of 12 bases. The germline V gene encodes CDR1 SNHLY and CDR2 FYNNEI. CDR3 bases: TGTGCCAGCAGCCTCTCGGGGGTCAATGAGCAGTTCTTC. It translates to CASSLSGVNEQFF.

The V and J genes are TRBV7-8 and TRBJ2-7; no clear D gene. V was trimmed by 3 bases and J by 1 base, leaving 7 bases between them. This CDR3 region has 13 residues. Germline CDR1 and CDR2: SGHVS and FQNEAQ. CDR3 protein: CASSFTRSYEQYF. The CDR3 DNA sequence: TGTGCCAGCAGCTTTACGCGGTCCTACGAGCAGTACTTC.

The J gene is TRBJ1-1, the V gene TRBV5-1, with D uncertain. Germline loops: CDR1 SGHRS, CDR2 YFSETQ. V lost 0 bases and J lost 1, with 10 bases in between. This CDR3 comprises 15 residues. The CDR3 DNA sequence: TGCGCCAGCAGCTTGGGTCCCACACGGAACACTGAAGCTTTCTTT. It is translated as CASSLGPTRNTEAFF. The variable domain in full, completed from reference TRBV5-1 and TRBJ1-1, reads KAGVTQTPRYLIKTRGQQVTLSCSPISGHRSVSWYQQTPGQGLQFLFEYFSETQRNKGNFPGRFSGRQFSNSRSEMNVSTLELGDSALYLCASSLGPTRNTEAFFGQGTRLTVV.

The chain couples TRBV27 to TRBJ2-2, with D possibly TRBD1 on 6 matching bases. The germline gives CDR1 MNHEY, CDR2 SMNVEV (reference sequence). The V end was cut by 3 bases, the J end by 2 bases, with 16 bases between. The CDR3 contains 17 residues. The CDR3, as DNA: TGTGCCAGCAGTTTCGCACCCAGGACAGAAAACACCGGGGAGCTGTTTTTT. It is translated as CASSFAPRTENTGELFF.

Here the CDR3 reads CASSGGTGGNQPQHF. Written as DNA, the CDR3 is TGTGCCAGCAGTGGAGGGACAGGAGGAAATCAGCCCCAGCATTTT. J is TRBJ1-5 and V is TRBV2, with TRBD1 matching 8 bases. Trimming removed 4 bases from V and 4 bases from J; junction bases left unmatched: 6. The CDR3 runs to 15 residues. Germline V lookup: CDR1 SNHLY, CDR2 FYNNEI.

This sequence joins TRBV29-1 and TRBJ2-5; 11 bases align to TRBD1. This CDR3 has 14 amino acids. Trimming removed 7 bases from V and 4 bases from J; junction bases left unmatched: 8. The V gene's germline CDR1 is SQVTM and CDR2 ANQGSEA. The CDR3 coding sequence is TGCAGCGAGACCGGGACAGGGGGTGGAGAGACCCAGTACTTC. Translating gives CSETGTGGGETQYF.

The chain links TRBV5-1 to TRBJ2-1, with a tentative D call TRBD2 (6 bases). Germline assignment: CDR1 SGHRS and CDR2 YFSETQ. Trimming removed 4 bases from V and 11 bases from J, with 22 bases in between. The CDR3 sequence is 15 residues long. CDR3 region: CASSPGVADMRKQFF. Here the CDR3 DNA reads TGCGCCAGCAGCCCCGGGGTAGCGGATATGAGGAAGCAGTTCTTC.

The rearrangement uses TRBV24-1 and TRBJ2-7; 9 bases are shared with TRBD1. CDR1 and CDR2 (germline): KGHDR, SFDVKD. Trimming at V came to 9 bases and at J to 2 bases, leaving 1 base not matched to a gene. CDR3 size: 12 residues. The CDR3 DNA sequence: TGTGCCACCGGGACAGGGACCTACGAGCAGTACTTC. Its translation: CATGTGTYEQYF.